A single sample is the source of the 10 T cell receptor beta chains below, sequenced in a study of cytomegalovirus exposure and HLA in healthy donors. With 60 Vbeta and 13 Jbeta primers, the PCR was carried out. Data came from immunoSEQ multiplex PCR; TCRdb stores just in-frame clones and leaves some out. The sample yields under 110,000 clones, about two thirds seen once. Sample: PBMCs. Receptors were obtained from a female donor in good health and CMV-seronegative.

This clone has a single count. V usage is TRBV6-5 and J usage is TRBJ2-7; 8 bases line up with TRBD1. Germline loops: CDR1 MNHEY, CDR2 SVGAGI. The V gene end was trimmed by 6 bases and the J gene end by 4 bases; junction bases not matched to a gene: 5. The CDR3 sequence is 13 residues long. This CDR3 is CASRQTGAYEQYF. CDR3 DNA sequence: TGTGCCAGCAGGCAGACAGGGGCATACGAGCAGTACTTC.

This rearrangement joins TRBV18 to TRBJ2-7, with 10 bases identical to TRBD2. Looked up from germline, CDR1 is KGHSH and CDR2 is LQKENI. V lost 2 bases and J lost 6; bases outside the gene matches: 1. CDR3 length equals 13 residues. The CDR3 sequence is CASSPGLAAEQYF. CDR3 DNA: TGTGCCAGCTCACCAGGACTAGCGGCCGAGCAGTACTTC.

The chain combines TRBV5-1 with TRBJ2-2; 9 bases line up with TRBD1. V shed 6 bases, J shed 1 base, and the junction held 4 bases outside the gene matches. The V gene's germline CDR1 is SGHRS and CDR2 YFSETQ. The CDR3 loop spans 15 amino acids. DNA of the CDR3: TGCGCCAGCATATTGGACAGGGGGAACACCGGGGAGCTGTTTTTT. Translating it yields CASILDRGNTGELFF.

This clone was counted between two and nine times. This chain joins TRBV29-1 and TRBJ2-7, with TRBD1 matching 7 bases. Trimming removed 5 bases from V and 3 bases from J; junction bases left unmatched: 7. This CDR3 comprises 13 residues. Germline CDR1 is SQVTM and CDR2 is ANQGSEA. The CDR3 sequence: CSVSPGQYYEQYF. CDR3 in DNA: TGCAGCGTTTCTCCGGGACAGTACTACGAGCAGTACTTC.

The chain carries TRBV14 and TRBJ2-1, with 9 bases identical to TRBD1. J gave up 7 bases and V 4 bases, and 5 bases lay outside the gene matches. Germline assignment: CDR1 SGHDN and CDR2 FVKESK. This CDR3 region has 14 residues. Written as DNA, the CDR3 is TGTGCCAGCAGCCCGGGACAGGGAAAGAATGAGCAGTTCTTC. This codes for CASSPGQGKNEQFF.

V gene TRBV27 combines with J gene TRBJ2-1; 9 bases match TRBD1. The CDR3 extends over 16 amino acids. The V gene end was trimmed by 4 bases and the J gene end by 4 bases; junction bases not matched to a gene: 8. From germline, CDR1 is MNHEY and CDR2 SMNVEV (reference sequence). The CDR3 DNA reads TGTGCCAGCAGTTACCTCCCGACAGGGGGTTACAATGAGCAGTTCTTC. Translation gives CASSYLPTGGYNEQFF.

This clone was seen once. The chain combines TRBV19 with TRBJ2-7; 7 bases match TRBD1. The length of the CDR3 is 15 residues. Germline V lookup: CDR1 LNHDA, CDR2 SQIVND (reference sequence). J lost 7 bases, V lost 5 bases, and 14 bases had no gene match. The CDR3 nucleotides are TGTGCCAGTAGTTCACACGGGACAGCCGTAAAAGAGCAGTACTTC. This encodes CASSSHGTAVKEQYF.

This clone was observed a single time. This chain joins TRBV4-1 and TRBJ1-5, with D unclear. Trimming pared 4 bases from V and 7 bases from J, leaving 8 bases between. The CDR3 runs to 12 residues. Germline V CDR1 and CDR2: MGHRA, YSYEKL. The CDR3 sequence is CASSPRIQPQHF. CDR3 DNA: TGCGCCAGCAGCCCTAGGATACAGCCCCAGCATTTT.

This clone was detected a few times. The genes are TRBV5-4 and TRBJ2-1; TRBD2 matches at 12 bases. Germline V lookup: CDR1 SGHNT, CDR2 YYREEE (reference sequence). The CDR3 is made up of 13 amino acids. V was clipped by 0 bases and J by 13 bases; unmatched bases: 2. CDR3 protein: CASSLVGLAGQFF. The CDR3 region has the DNA TGTGCCAGCAGCTTGGTTGGACTAGCGGGACAGTTCTTC.

This clone was seen a handful of times. The chain has TRBV27 and TRBJ2-1, with 8 bases that match TRBD2. The CDR3 has 14 amino acids. Unmatched junction bases numbered 4, after V lost 5 bases and J lost 4 bases. From germline, CDR1 is MNHEY and CDR2 SMNVEV (reference sequence). The chain's CDR3 is CASSSGSVYNEQFF. The CDR3 DNA reads as TGTGCCAGCAGTAGCGGGAGTGTGTACAATGAGCAGTTCTTC.